The 24 T cell receptor beta chains reported below all come from one sample, sequenced in a study of neoadjuvant anti-PD-1 for oral cavity cancer. Time point noted: after neoadjuvant nivolumab, at surgical resection. Clones were read by immunoSEQ multiplex PCR, and TCRdb kept only the in-frame ones, dropping some. In the table there are approximately 45,000 clones, 77% of which are singletons. The sequencing here drew on PBMCs, taken after nivolumab (anti-PD-1) treatment. Receptor source: a person between 40 and 80 years old with oral cavity squamous cell carcinoma.

This sequence joins TRBV10-3 and TRBJ2-1, with 8 bases lining up with TRBD1. Trimming took 4 bases from V and 0 from J; bases not matched to a gene: 11. The CDR3 extends over 18 amino acids. Per the germline V gene, CDR1 is ENHRY and CDR2 is SYGVKD. This chain's CDR3 is CAISGPPGGPSSYNEQFF. In nucleotides, the CDR3 is TGTGCCATCAGTGGGCCCCCAGGGGGCCCGAGCTCCTACAATGAGCAGTTCTTC.

The genes are TRBV9 and TRBJ2-7; maybe TRBD1 (5 bases). The germline CDR1 and CDR2 sequences are SGDLS and YYNGEE. Trimming cost V 0 bases and J 5 bases, with 12 bases left between them. This CDR3 is built from 14 residues. CDR3: CASSVGGAVHEQYF. CDR3 bases: TGTGCCAGCAGCGTAGGGGGCGCCGTACACGAGCAGTACTTC.

This clone has a single count. The genes are TRBV2 and TRBJ1-2; no definite D call. Looked up from germline, CDR1 is SNHLY and CDR2 is FYNNEI. CDR3 length: 13 amino acids. The ends were cut back, 3 bases at V and 5 bases at J, with 10 bases in the middle. CDR3 sequence (DNA): TGTGCCAGCAGTGAGGGAGGGTTGTATGGCTACACCTTC. Its protein is CASSEGGLYGYTF. Supplemented by reference TRBV2 and TRBJ1-2, the full variable domain reads EPEVTQTPSHQVTQMGQEVILRCVPISNHLYFYWYRQILGQKVEFLVSFYNNEISEKSEIFDDQFSVERPDGSNFTLKIRSTKLEDSAMYFCASSEGGLYGYTFGSGTRLTVV.

This sequence joins TRBV5-1 and TRBJ2-7; the D gene is possibly TRBD2 (6 bases). Germline values: CDR1 SGHRS, CDR2 YFSETQ. The CDR3 runs to 15 residues. Trimming left V 4 bases short and J 5 bases short, with 19 bases between. The CDR3 bases are TGCGCCAGCAGCCGGGACTTCGGCATTTCCCACGAGCAGTACTTC. Protein product: CASSRDFGISHEQYF.

This clone occurred a few times. The rearrangement joins TRBV25-1 to TRBJ2-2; 7 bases are a match to TRBD1. J gave up 1 base and V 2 bases, and 7 bases lay outside the gene matches. Germline V gene sequence: CDR1 MGHDK, CDR2 SYGVNS. The CDR3 covers 17 residues. This CDR3 is CASSEEYDRVNTGELFF. Here the CDR3 DNA reads TGTGCCAGCAGTGAAGAATACGACAGGGTGAACACCGGGGAGCTGTTTTTT.

The chain recombines TRBV5-1 with TRBJ1-1; no definite D call. Between the trimmed V and J ends, which lost 2 bases and 1 base, there was a span of 9 bases. Germline CDR1 is SGHRS and CDR2 is YFSETQ. This CDR3 has 14 residues. The CDR3 nucleotides read TGCGCCAGCAGCTTAGGGCAGGCGAACACTGAAGCTTTCTTT. Its protein product is CASSLGQANTEAFF.

V gene TRBV5-4 combines with J gene TRBJ2-7; D is possibly TRBD2 (5 bases). This CDR3 has 14 residues. Germline CDR1 reads SGHNT; CDR2 reads YYREEE (reference sequence). Trimming took 2 bases from V and 2 from J, leaving 11 bases between them. The CDR3 DNA reads TGTGCCAGCAGCTTTTCACGAGGGACCTACGAGCAGTACTTC. Translated: CASSFSRGTYEQYF.

This clone occurred once. The chain recombines TRBV5-4 with TRBJ2-3; D assignment may be TRBD1 or TRBD2 (5 bases each). V lost 1 base and J 6 bases, leaving 12 bases between the germline ends. Germline values: CDR1 SGHNT, CDR2 YYREEE (reference sequence). The CDR3 spans 14 residues. CDR3 nucleotide sequence: TGTGCCAGCAGCTTGCGAGGGGCGGAGGATACGCAGTATTTT. This gives the protein CASSLRGAEDTQYF.

This clone was seen many times. V gene TRBV19 combines with J gene TRBJ1-4; D possibly corresponds to TRBD1 (5 bases). Trimming shortened V by 1 base and J by 11 bases, and 17 bases separated the two germline ends. From germline, CDR1 is LNHDA and CDR2 SQIVND (reference sequence). The CDR3 runs 15 residues. CDR3 bases: TGTGCCAGTAGTATAGGGGGCATCAGCGTAGAGAAACTGTTTTTT. Protein product: CASSIGGISVEKLFF.

The V and J genes are TRBV6-6 and TRBJ1-2; a possible D gene is TRBD1 (5 bases). V lost 2 bases and J lost 6, with 10 bases in between. CDR1 is MNHNY, CDR2 SVGAGI, per germline (reference sequence). The CDR3 extends over 13 amino acids. Here the CDR3 reads CASSYVAGNGYTF. In DNA, the CDR3 is TGTGCCAGCAGTTACGTGGCAGGGAATGGCTACACCTTC.

This clone was found a few times. The chain employs TRBV28 and TRBJ1-1; no clear D gene. The CDR3 covers 11 residues. Germline values: CDR1 MDHEN, CDR2 SYDVKM. The V end lost 7 bases, the J end lost 0 bases, and 3 bases lay between the germline ends. The CDR3 region is CASKVNTEAFF. In DNA form, the CDR3 reads TGTGCCAGCAAGGTGAACACTGAAGCTTTCTTT.

The J gene is TRBJ2-1, the V gene TRBV6-5; 10 bases are shared with TRBD1. J was trimmed by 11 bases and V by 0 bases; bases with no gene match: 7. Germline CDR1 is MNHEY and CDR2 is SVGAGI. This CDR3 is 15 amino acids long. CDR3 in amino acids: CASSYSRTGGGQQFF. CDR3 DNA sequence: TGTGCCAGCAGTTACTCTCGGACAGGGGGTGGTCAGCAGTTCTTC.

This sequence joins TRBV5-5 and TRBJ1-3; a weak D match, TRBD1 (6 bases). Germline V gene sequence: CDR1 SGHKS, CDR2 YYEKEE (reference sequence). The CDR3 length is 16 residues. The germline V and J ends were trimmed by 0 bases and 0 bases, with 10 bases remaining between them. The CDR3 sequence: CASSLAPGVSGNTIYF. The CDR3 DNA reads TGTGCCAGCAGCTTGGCTCCAGGGGTCTCTGGAAACACCATATATTTT.

This chain uses TRBV14 with TRBJ2-3, with TRBD1 matching over 10 bases. J was trimmed by 4 bases and V by 0 bases; bases with no gene match: 7. CDR1 and CDR2 (germline): SGHDN, FVKESK. The CDR3 is made up of 17 amino acids. CDR3 nucleotides: TGTGCCAGCAGCCAAGACCGGGACAGGGGTTACCCAGATACGCAGTATTTT. It translates to CASSQDRDRGYPDTQYF. Combining the CDR3 with reference TRBV14 and TRBJ2-3 gives the whole variable domain EAGVTQFPSHSVIEKGQTVTLRCDPISGHDNLYWYRRVMGKEIKFLLHFVKESKQDESGMPNNRFLAERTGGTYSTLKVQPAELEDSGVYFCASSQDRDRGYPDTQYFGPGTRLTVL.

This clone showed up just a few times. The chain joins TRBV4-2 to TRBJ1-5; D gene ambiguous. CDR1 is LGHNA, CDR2 YNFKEQ, per germline. The CDR3 loop spans 13 amino acids. The germline V and J ends were trimmed by 0 bases and 6 bases, with 6 bases remaining between them. The CDR3 spells CASSQDPGQPQHF. The CDR3 DNA reads TGTGCCAGCAGCCAAGATCCGGGTCAGCCCCAGCATTTT.

The gene calls are TRBV4-2 and TRBJ1-1; 10 bases line up with TRBD1. Per the germline V gene, CDR1 is LGHNA and CDR2 is YNFKEQ. Losses at the gene ends were 2 bases for V and 4 bases for J; bases not matched to a gene: 7. This CDR3 contains 16 residues. The DNA of the CDR3 is TGTGCCAGCAGCCAATCGGGGGGGGACAGGGGCACTGAAGCTTTCTTT. Its translation is CASSQSGGDRGTEAFF.

This sequence joins TRBV11-3 and TRBJ2-1; 11 bases match TRBD2. With 5 bases clipped from V and 7 bases from J, the junction kept 4 bases outside the gene matches. Germline assignment: CDR1 SGHNT and CDR2 YENEEA. The CDR3 sequence is 14 residues long. DNA of the CDR3: TGTGCCAGCAGCCAACTAGCGGGAGTAAATGAGCAGTTCTTC. This encodes CASSQLAGVNEQFF.

The rearrangement links TRBV5-1 to TRBJ1-2; D may be TRBD1 (5 bases). CDR1 and CDR2 from the germline V gene are SGHRS and YFSETQ. V gave up 3 bases and J gave up 6 bases, with 12 bases separating them. The CDR3 has 13 amino acids. The CDR3 DNA follows: TGCGCCAGCAGCTCTACCTGGGGGGATGGCTACACCTTC. It codes for CASSSTWGDGYTF.

This clone was seen only a few times. The gene calls are TRBV30 and TRBJ2-3; D remains ambiguous. This CDR3 contains 13 residues. Trimming removed 4 bases at V and 1 base at J, with 9 bases between. Per the germline V gene, CDR1 is GTSNPN and CDR2 is SVGIG (reference sequence). The CDR3 reads CAWNKDGTDTQYF. The CDR3 bases are TGTGCCTGGAATAAGGATGGCACAGATACGCAGTATTTT.

This sequence joins TRBV7-9 and TRBJ1-1; unclear D gene. The CDR3 consists of 14 residues. Trimming took 5 bases from V and 1 from J, leaving 11 bases between them. CDR1 is SEHNR, CDR2 FQNEAQ, per germline (reference sequence). CDR3 residues: CASSPPGWNTEAFF. CDR3 bases: TGTGCCAGCAGCCCCCCGGGATGGAACACTGAAGCTTTCTTT.

The rearrangement joins TRBV5-5 to TRBJ2-5; maybe TRBD1 (5 bases). V lost 0 bases, J lost 5 bases, and 11 bases lay in between. The CDR3 extends over 14 amino acids. CDR1 is SGHKS and CDR2 is YYEKEE in the germline V gene (reference sequence). CDR3 protein: CASSLGVRVETQYF. The CDR3 DNA sequence: TGTGCCAGCAGCTTGGGGGTCAGGGTTGAGACCCAGTACTTC.

The chain has TRBV2 and TRBJ2-4; no clear D gene. CDR1 and CDR2 from the germline V gene are SNHLY and FYNNEI. CDR3 length: 14 residues. With 5 bases removed from V and 5 bases from J, the gap between germline ends came to 13 bases. The CDR3 protein is CASSPEFDQNIQYF. As DNA, the CDR3 is TGTGCCAGCAGTCCAGAATTTGACCAAAACATTCAGTACTTC.

This chain uses TRBV14 with TRBJ1-4; the match to TRBD1 covers 8 bases. V was clipped by 1 base and J by 10 bases; unmatched bases: 14. The V gene's germline CDR1 is SGHDN and CDR2 FVKESK. This CDR3 is built from 17 residues. CDR3 protein: CASSQAAGWTGYRKLFF. CDR3 coding DNA: TGTGCCAGCAGCCAAGCGGCGGGCTGGACAGGGTACCGAAAACTGTTTTTT.

The chain links TRBV30 to TRBJ2-7; 7 bases are shared with TRBD1. The CDR3 runs 13 residues. Trimming cost V 2 bases and J 4 bases; bases outside gene matches: 5. Germline V CDR1 and CDR2: GTSNPN, SVGIG (reference sequence). CDR3 residues: CAWSPGTAYEQYF. The CDR3, as DNA: TGTGCCTGGAGTCCCGGGACAGCTTACGAGCAGTACTTC.